The clone carrying this T cell receptor (beta chain) was counted only a few times. What it binds is unknown. The data were obtained in a study of cytotoxic CD8 clonotypes in ibrutinib-treated CLL. Study-level information: Patient counts were about twelve relapsed/refractory, approximately 15 treatment-naive and around 17 IGHV unmutated.

Assay: immunoSEQ multiplex PCR; the TCRdb copy retains only in-frame clones and omits some. The sample lists approximately 150,000 clones, 77% occurring once. V was pared by 6 bases and J by 2 bases, with 14 bases between. CDR1 is SNHLY, CDR2 FYNNEI, per germline. This CDR3 is built from 14 residues. Study-wide results and caveats: Starting clonality was above that of age-matched healthy donors and tracked circulating CD8+ T-cell counts. Under treatment, the uncommon public clonotypes either contracted or remained stable.

The sequencing used PBMCs, collected after 12 months of ibrutinib treatment. The rearrangement uses TRBV2 and TRBJ2-7, with D uncertain. This clonotype originated in a human donor with chronic lymphocytic leukemia. The CDR3: CASRPGLSAYEQYF. CDR3 DNA sequence: TGTGCCAGCAGGCCGGGCCTCAGCGCCTACGAGCAGTACTTC.